This T cell receptor (beta chain) emerged from a study of CD8 T cell repertoires and HIV-1 epitope variants. Study as a whole: Autologous T cell-negative cells served as antigen-presenting cells in equal numbers. The baseline condition was 1M T cells left uncultured.

Assay: immunoSEQ multiplex PCR; the TCRdb copy retains only in-frame clones and omits some. The table has 5,500 to 7,000 clones, 64% seen once; the top ten hold roughly 39%. On this clone: Its antigen is unidentified.

The germline V gene encodes CDR1 SEHNR and CDR2 FQNEAQ (reference sequence). The CDR3 has 13 residues. The germline V and J ends were trimmed by 5 bases and 3 bases, with 11 bases remaining between them. Sample: cultured CD8+ T cells derived from PBMCs. This sequence originates from a male donor with HIV. The rearrangement links TRBV7-9 to TRBJ2-7; D may be TRBD1 (5 bases). CDR3 region: CASSRTLDYEQYF. For the CDR3, the DNA is TGTGCCAGCAGCCGGACACTTGACTACGAGCAGTACTTC. The full variable domain, completed using reference TRBV7-9 and TRBJ2-7, is DTGVSQNPRHKITKRGQNVTFRCDPISEHNRLYWYRQTLGQGPEFLTYFQNEAQLEKSRLLSDRFSAERPKGSFSTLEIQRTEQGDSAMYLCASSRTLDYEQYFGPGTRLTVT.